A selection of T cell receptor beta chains follows, all from one sample in a study of technical replicates of blood from a handful of donors. This table comes from immunoSEQ multiplex PCR, and its TCRdb copy is limited to in-frame clones, with some not included. The repertoire holds more than 75,000 clones, with about 95% as singletons. The sequenced material came from T cells isolated from PBMCs. The receptors here all came from a human donor in good health. Each CDR3 is given with its conserved first and last residue. Each record gives: J gene, clone size, D gene, V gene, CDR3 protein, CDR3 DNA. A D gene is named only where the DNA matches it firmly. Clone size is not always given. Where it is, it says once, few, many or a class for expanded clones.

j_call: TRBJ2-2; clone_size: .; d_call: TRBD2; v_call: TRBV19; cdr3_aa: CASSIVNSGYTGELFF; cdr3_nt: TGTGCCAGTAGTATAGTAAATAGCGGGTACACCGGGGAGCTGTTTTTT
j_call: TRBJ2-3; clone_size: .; d_call: TRBD2; v_call: TRBV25-1; cdr3_aa: CASSEPLGGRIDTQYF; cdr3_nt: TGTGCCAGCAGTGAACCCCTGGGCGGGAGGATAGATACGCAGTATTTT
j_call: TRBJ2-3; clone_size: .; d_call: TRBD2; v_call: TRBV5-1; cdr3_aa: CASSSSGHSDTQYF; cdr3_nt: TGCGCCAGCAGCAGTAGCGGGCACTCAGATACGCAGTATTTT
j_call: TRBJ2-7; clone_size: .; d_call: .; v_call: TRBV7-9; cdr3_aa: CASSYTAGDYLNYEQYF; cdr3_nt: TGTGCCAGCAGCTATACCGCAGGGGATTATCTCAACTACGAGCAGTACTTC
j_call: TRBJ2-7; clone_size: .; d_call: TRBD1; v_call: TRBV5-1; cdr3_aa: CASSLVGGSYEQYF; cdr3_nt: TGCGCCAGCAGCTTGGTAGGGGGCAGCTACGAGCAGTACTTC
j_call: TRBJ2-7; clone_size: .; d_call: .; v_call: TRBV2; cdr3_aa: CASRADGTRNEQYF; cdr3_nt: TGTGCCAGCAGGGCGGACGGGACTCGAAACGAGCAGTACTTC
j_call: TRBJ2-2; clone_size: once; d_call: TRBD2; v_call: TRBV27; cdr3_aa: CASSLWREGGGELFF; cdr3_nt: TGTGCCAGCAGTTTATGGCGGGAGGGAGGCGGGGAGCTGTTTTTT
j_call: TRBJ2-1; clone_size: .; d_call: .; v_call: TRBV7-3; cdr3_aa: CASSSLVRDEQFF; cdr3_nt: TGTGCCAGCAGCTCGCTAGTACGTGATGAGCAGTTCTTC
j_call: TRBJ1-1; clone_size: .; d_call: .; v_call: TRBV7-9; cdr3_aa: CASSSPTTNTEAFF; cdr3_nt: TGTGCCAGCAGCTCGCCGACAACGAACACTGAAGCTTTCTTT
j_call: TRBJ2-1; clone_size: .; d_call: TRBD2; v_call: TRBV7-9; cdr3_aa: CASSPPTSSSYNEQFF; cdr3_nt: TGTGCCAGCAGCCCCCCGACTAGCAGTTCCTACAATGAGCAGTTCTTC
j_call: TRBJ2-3; clone_size: .; d_call: TRBD2; v_call: TRBV7-3; cdr3_aa: CASSLTSGVYTSTDTQYF; cdr3_nt: TGTGCCAGCAGCTTAACTAGCGGGGTATACACTAGCACAGATACGCAGTATTTT
j_call: TRBJ1-3; clone_size: .; d_call: TRBD1; v_call: TRBV18; cdr3_aa: CASSLAPRTGGNTIYF; cdr3_nt: TGTGCCAGCTCGCTTGCCCCCCGGACAGGCGGAAACACCATATATTTT
j_call: TRBJ2-3; clone_size: .; d_call: .; v_call: TRBV28; cdr3_aa: CASSFLESRPFSTDTQYF; cdr3_nt: TGTGCCAGCAGTTTCCTAGAGAGTAGACCGTTTAGCACAGATACGCAGTATTTT
j_call: TRBJ2-7; clone_size: .; d_call: .; v_call: TRBV6-1; cdr3_aa: CASRSELNSYEQYF; cdr3_nt: TGTGCCAGCAGAAGTGAACTAAACTCCTACGAGCAGTACTTC
j_call: TRBJ2-1; clone_size: .; d_call: .; v_call: TRBV7-8; cdr3_aa: CASSLFPVTEQFF; cdr3_nt: TGTGCCAGCAGCTTATTTCCAGTAACTGAGCAGTTCTTC
j_call: TRBJ2-2; clone_size: .; d_call: TRBD1; v_call: TRBV7-3; cdr3_aa: CASSSHRGRPGELFF; cdr3_nt: TGTGCCAGCAGCTCACACAGGGGTAGGCCAGGGGAGCTGTTTTTT
j_call: TRBJ1-2; clone_size: .; d_call: .; v_call: TRBV29-1; cdr3_aa: CSVVPRRGYGYTF; cdr3_nt: TGCAGCGTTGTACCCCGACGGGGCTATGGCTACACCTTC
j_call: TRBJ1-1; clone_size: .; d_call: TRBD1; v_call: TRBV6-5; cdr3_aa: CASVTGGATEAFF; cdr3_nt: TGTGCCAGCGTAACAGGGGGAGCCACTGAAGCTTTCTTT
j_call: TRBJ1-2; clone_size: .; d_call: .; v_call: TRBV6-6; cdr3_aa: CASSSSGALGYTF; cdr3_nt: TGTGCCAGCAGTTCCTCAGGGGCGCTTGGCTACACCTTC
j_call: TRBJ1-1; clone_size: .; d_call: .; v_call: TRBV19; cdr3_aa: CASSMSRGVEAEAFF; cdr3_nt: TGTGCCAGTAGTATGAGCAGGGGAGTGGAGGCTGAAGCTTTCTTT
j_call: TRBJ2-2; clone_size: .; d_call: TRBD1; v_call: TRBV6-4; cdr3_aa: CASSAQGANTGELFF; cdr3_nt: TGTGCCAGCAGCGCACAGGGGGCGAACACCGGGGAGCTGTTTTTT
j_call: TRBJ1-2; clone_size: .; d_call: .; v_call: TRBV11-2; cdr3_aa: CASSFNSDGYTF; cdr3_nt: TGTGCCAGCAGCTTTAATTCGGATGGCTACACCTTC
j_call: TRBJ2-1; clone_size: .; d_call: .; v_call: TRBV14; cdr3_aa: CASSQELGPPFQFF; cdr3_nt: TGTGCCAGCAGCCAAGAGCTAGGCCCCCCGTTCCAGTTCTTC
j_call: TRBJ1-5; clone_size: .; d_call: .; v_call: TRBV28; cdr3_aa: CASSLGRGYQPQHF; cdr3_nt: TGTGCCAGCAGTTTGGGTAGGGGCTATCAGCCCCAGCATTTT
j_call: TRBJ2-7; clone_size: .; d_call: TRBD1; v_call: TRBV30; cdr3_aa: CAWSGWAGQGKTPKLQYF; cdr3_nt: TGTGCCTGGAGTGGGTGGGCGGGACAGGGTAAGACGCCGAAACTGCAGTACTTC
j_call: TRBJ2-1; clone_size: .; d_call: TRBD2; v_call: TRBV5-8; cdr3_aa: CASSLRGLAGDEQFF; cdr3_nt: TGTGCCAGCAGCTTAAGGGGACTAGCGGGAGATGAGCAGTTCTTC
j_call: TRBJ2-6; clone_size: once; d_call: .; v_call: TRBV27; cdr3_aa: CASLSGANVLTF; cdr3_nt: TGTGCCAGCCTTTCGGGGGCCAACGTCCTGACTTTC
j_call: TRBJ2-7; clone_size: .; d_call: TRBD2; v_call: TRBV4-1; cdr3_aa: CASSPNSGSAAGAWEQYF; cdr3_nt: TGCGCCAGCAGCCCAAACTCGGGGTCAGCAGCGGGAGCGTGGGAGCAGTACTTC